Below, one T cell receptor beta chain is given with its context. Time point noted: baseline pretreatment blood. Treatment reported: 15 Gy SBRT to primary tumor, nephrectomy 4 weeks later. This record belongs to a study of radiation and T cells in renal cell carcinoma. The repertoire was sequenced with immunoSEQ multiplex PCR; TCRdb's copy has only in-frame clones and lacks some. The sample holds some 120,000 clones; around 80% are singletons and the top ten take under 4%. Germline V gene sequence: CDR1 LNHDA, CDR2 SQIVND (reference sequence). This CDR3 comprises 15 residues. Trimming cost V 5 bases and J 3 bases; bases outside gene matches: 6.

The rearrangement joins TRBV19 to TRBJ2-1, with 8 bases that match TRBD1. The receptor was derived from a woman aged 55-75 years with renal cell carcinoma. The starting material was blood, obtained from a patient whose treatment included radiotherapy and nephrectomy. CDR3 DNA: TGTGCCAGTAGTCCGGCGGACAGGGACTACAATGAGCAGTTCTTC. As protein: CASSPADRDYNEQFF. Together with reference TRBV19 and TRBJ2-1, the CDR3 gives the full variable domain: DGGITQSPKYLFRKEGQNVTLSCEQNLNHDAMYWYRQDPGQGLRLIYYSQIVNDFQKGDIAEGYSVSREKKESFPLTVTSAQKNPTAFYLCASSPADRDYNEQFFGPGTRLTVL.